This T cell receptor (beta chain) is drawn from a study of blood T cell repertoires in COVID-19. Background on the study: Donors in the United States, Italy and Spain gave samples during acute or convalescent COVID-19. T cells, B-cell-depleted T cells, or PBMCs provided the cDNA or gDNA that served as material.

In the study's own analysis: The assay estimated nucleated cells by amplifying reference gene primers. Sequencing used immunoSEQ multiplex PCR; TCRdb keeps in-frame clones, though not all of them. That table furnishes V, J and clone size, whereas the DNA furnished D and trimming. The top ten clones hold 1.6% of a sample with approximately 180,000 clones, approximately 86% of them seen once. Germline assignment: CDR1 MNHEY and CDR2 SVGAGI. With V trimmed by 4 bases and J by 4 bases, 9 bases remained unmatched. CDR3 size: 16 residues. Sequencing was done on a sample of peripheral blood. The chain combines TRBV6-5 with TRBJ2-2; TRBD1 matches 7 bases. This clonotype was sampled from a woman between 45 and 65 years old with acute or convalescent COVID-19. In nucleotides, the CDR3 is TGTGCCAGCAGTTTCAAACCGGGACAGACCACCGGGGAGCTGTTTTTT. It yields the protein CASSFKPGQTTGELFF.